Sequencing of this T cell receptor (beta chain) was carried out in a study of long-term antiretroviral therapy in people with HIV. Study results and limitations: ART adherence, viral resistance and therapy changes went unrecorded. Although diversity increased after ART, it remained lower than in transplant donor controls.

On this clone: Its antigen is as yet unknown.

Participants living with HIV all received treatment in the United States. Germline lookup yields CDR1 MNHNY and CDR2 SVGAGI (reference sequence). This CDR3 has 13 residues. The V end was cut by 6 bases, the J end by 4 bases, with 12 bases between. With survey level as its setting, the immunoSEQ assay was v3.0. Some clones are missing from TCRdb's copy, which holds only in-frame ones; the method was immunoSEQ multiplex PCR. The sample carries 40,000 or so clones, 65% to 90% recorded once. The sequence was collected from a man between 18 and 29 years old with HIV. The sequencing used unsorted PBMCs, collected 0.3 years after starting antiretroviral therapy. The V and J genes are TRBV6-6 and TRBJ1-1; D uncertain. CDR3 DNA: TGTGCCAGCAGCCCAGGACGGATCACTGAAGCTTTCTTT. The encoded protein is CASSPGRITEAFF.